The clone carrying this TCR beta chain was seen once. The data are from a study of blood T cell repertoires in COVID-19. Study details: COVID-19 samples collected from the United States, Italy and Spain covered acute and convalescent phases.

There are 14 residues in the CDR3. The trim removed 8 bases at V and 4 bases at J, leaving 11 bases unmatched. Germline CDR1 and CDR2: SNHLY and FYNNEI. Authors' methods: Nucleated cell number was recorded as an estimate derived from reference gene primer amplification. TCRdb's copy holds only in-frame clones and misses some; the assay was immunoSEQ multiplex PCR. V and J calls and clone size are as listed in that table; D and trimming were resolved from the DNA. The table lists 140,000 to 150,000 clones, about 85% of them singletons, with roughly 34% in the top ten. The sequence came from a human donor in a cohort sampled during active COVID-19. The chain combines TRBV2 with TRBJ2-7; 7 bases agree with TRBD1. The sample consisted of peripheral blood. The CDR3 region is CASGAAGTAYEQYF. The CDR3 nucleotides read TGTGCCAGCGGTGCAGCAGGGACAGCTTACGAGCAGTACTTC.